The present TCR beta chain was sequenced within a study of blood T cell repertoires in COVID-19 (dated by TCRdb to about 2020). Describing the broader study: Samples from collaborators originated in the United States, Italy and Spain and spanned both the acute and convalescent phases of COVID-19. The prospective study material was composed of cDNA or gDNA derived from T cells, B-cell-depleted T cells, or PBMCs. The dataset comprised deeply sampled blood TCRbeta repertoires from subjects exposed to, actively infected with, or recovered from COVID-19. A freely available public database, intended as a resource for researchers studying the immune response to SARS-CoV-2, is where the repertoires were released. Samples were obtained from the ongoing ImmuneRACE study (first 160 participants) and from 950 to 1,500 subjects provided by 6 global collaborators. A de-identified subject ID, COVID-19 status, age in years and sex were almost always included in the sample metadata. HLA class I and class II types, where available, came from metadata supplied by the sample provider rather than from assay-based typing.

Each collaborating institution followed its own protocols to collect whole blood in K2EDTA tubes. For TCRbeta analysis, collaborators shipped samples in one of three forms: frozen whole blood, isolated PBMCs, or DNA extracted from either of those sample types. TCRbeta CDR3 regions were amplified from genomic DNA by means of the immunoSEQ Assay, a bias-controlled multiplex PCR. The source study handled its data this way. The number of nucleated cells in each sample was estimated by amplification of reference gene primers within the assay. Sequence reads were collapsed and filtered to measure the absolute abundance of every unique TCRbeta CDR3 rearrangement. For each sample, productive Simpson clonality was calculated as the square root of Simpson's diversity index over productive rearrangements. TCRdb's version of the immuneACCESS table is confined to in-frame rearrangements and falls short of the full clone set. An unresolved V gene accounts for under half of the shortfall where checked; the remainder is of unknown origin. For V, J and clone size, that table is used; D and trimming come from the DNA. For this sample there are around 100,000 clones; roughly 89% appear just once. The ten largest clones add up to about 2% of the sample.

Of note for this clone: Its recognized antigen is unknown. No qualities accompany the bases; no much larger clone lies one base away.

Findings and caveats that apply to the study as a whole: Clinical and demographic metadata were provided uncurated, with the amount varying by source and participant.

The TCR originated in a man between 65 and 79 years old with active or convalescent COVID-19. The sequencing sample was made of peripheral blood.

The CDR3 reads as follows: CASSYRLAGAYNEQFF. The DNA sequence follows: TGTGCCAGCAGCTACAGACTAGCCGGGGCCTACAATGAGCAGTTCTTC. Recombination connected TRBV7-2 to TRBJ2-1; TRBD2 agrees with 7 junctional bases. V and J are trimmed by 4 bases and 2 bases, and the gene matches miss 8 bases of the junction. The CDR3 goes from the cysteine to the phenylalanine over 16 residues. Only the CDR3 part of the read is kept: 48 bases, read in frame from the first base. Looking up the germline V gene yields CDR1 SGHTA and CDR2 FQGNSA.